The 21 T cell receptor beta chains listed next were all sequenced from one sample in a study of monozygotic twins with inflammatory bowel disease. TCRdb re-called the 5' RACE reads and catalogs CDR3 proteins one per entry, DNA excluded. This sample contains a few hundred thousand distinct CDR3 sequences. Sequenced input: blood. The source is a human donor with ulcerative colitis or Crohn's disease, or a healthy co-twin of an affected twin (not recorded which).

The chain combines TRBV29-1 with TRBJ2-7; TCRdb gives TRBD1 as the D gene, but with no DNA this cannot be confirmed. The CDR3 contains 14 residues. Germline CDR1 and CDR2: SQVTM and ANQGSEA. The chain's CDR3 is CSVAHRGSSYEQYF.

The CDR3 sequence is CASSLGGGFHEQYF. The chain joins TRBV7-9 to TRBJ2-7; TCRdb outputs TRBD2, but without DNA this stays unchecked. The germline V gene has CDR1 SEHNR and CDR2 FQNEAQ (reference sequence). This CDR3 is 14 amino acids long.

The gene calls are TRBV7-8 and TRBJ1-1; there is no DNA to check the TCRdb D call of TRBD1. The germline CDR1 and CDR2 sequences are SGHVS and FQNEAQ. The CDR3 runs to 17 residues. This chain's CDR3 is CASSFEGHRGPNTEAFF. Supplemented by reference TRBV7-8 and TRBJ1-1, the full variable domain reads GAGVSQSPRYKVAKRGQDVALRCDPISGHVSLFWYQQALGQGPEFLTYFQNEAQLDKSGLPSDRFFAERPEGSVSTLKIQRTQQEDSAVYLCASSFEGHRGPNTEAFFGQGTRLTVV.

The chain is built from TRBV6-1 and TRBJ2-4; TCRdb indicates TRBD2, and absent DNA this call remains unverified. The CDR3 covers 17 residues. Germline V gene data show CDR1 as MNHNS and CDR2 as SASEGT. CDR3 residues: CASRDYSGGLAKNIQYF.

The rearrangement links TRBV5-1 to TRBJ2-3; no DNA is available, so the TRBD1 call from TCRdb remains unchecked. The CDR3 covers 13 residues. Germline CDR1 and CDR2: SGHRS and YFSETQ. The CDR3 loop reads CASSRGTPDTQYF.

CDR3: CSARRLATSYEQYF. The chain carries TRBV20-1 and TRBJ2-7. The CDR3 length is 14 residues. The V gene's germline CDR1 is DFQATT and CDR2 SNEGSKA (reference sequence).

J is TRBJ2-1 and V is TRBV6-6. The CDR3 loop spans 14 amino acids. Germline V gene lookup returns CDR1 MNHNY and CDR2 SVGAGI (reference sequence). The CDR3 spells CASSSRGPRNEQFF.

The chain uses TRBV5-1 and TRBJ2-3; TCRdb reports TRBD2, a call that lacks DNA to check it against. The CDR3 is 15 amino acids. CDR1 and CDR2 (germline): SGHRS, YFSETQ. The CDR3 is CASSLSAGDTDTQYF. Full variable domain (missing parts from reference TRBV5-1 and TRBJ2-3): KAGVTQTPRYLIKTRGQQVTLSCSPISGHRSVSWYQQTPGQGLQFLFEYFSETQRNKGNFPGRFSGRQFSNSRSEMNVSTLELGDSALYLCASSLSAGDTDTQYFGPGTRLTVL.

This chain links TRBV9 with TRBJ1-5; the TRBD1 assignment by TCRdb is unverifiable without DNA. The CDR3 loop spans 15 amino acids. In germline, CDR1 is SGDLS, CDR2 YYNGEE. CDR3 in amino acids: CASSAAGNSNQPQHF.

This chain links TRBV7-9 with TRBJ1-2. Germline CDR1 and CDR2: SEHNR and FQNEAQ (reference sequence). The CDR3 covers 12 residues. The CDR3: CASSLVQNGYTF.

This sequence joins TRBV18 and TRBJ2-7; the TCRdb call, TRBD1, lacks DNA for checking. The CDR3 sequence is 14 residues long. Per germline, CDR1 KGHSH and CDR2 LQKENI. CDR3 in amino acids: CASSRGDRVSDQYF.

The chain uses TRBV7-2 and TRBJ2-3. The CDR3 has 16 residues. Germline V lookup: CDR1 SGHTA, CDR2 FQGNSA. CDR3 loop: CASSLGSSTGTDTQYF.

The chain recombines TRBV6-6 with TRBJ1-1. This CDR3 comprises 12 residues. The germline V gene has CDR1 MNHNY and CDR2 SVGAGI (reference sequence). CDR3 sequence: CASSDRVTEAFF.

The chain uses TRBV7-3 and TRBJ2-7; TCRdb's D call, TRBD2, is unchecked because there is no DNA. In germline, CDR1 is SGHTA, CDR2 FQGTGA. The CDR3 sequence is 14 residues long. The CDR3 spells CASSPTPQGHEQYF.

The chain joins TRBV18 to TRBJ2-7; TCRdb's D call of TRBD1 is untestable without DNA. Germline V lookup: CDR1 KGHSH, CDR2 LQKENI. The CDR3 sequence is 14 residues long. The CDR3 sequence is CASSPPAGSYEQYF.

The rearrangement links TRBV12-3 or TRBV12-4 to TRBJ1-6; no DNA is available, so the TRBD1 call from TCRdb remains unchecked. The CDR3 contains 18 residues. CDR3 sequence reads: CANIAGQGFPCYNSPLHF.

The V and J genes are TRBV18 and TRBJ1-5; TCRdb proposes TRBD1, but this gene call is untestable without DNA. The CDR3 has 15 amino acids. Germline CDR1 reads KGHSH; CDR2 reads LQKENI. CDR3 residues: CASSDTGSSNQPQHF.

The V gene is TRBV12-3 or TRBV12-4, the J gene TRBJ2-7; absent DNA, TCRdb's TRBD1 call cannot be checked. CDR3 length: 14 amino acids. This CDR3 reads CASSFGTGSYEQYF.

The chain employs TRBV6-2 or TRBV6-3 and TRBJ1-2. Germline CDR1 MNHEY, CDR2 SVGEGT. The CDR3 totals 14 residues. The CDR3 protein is CASTQAVANYGYTF.

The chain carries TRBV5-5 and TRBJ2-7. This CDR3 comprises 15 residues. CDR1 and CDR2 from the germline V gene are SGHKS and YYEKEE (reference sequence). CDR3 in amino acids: CASSLVGDVWYEQYF.

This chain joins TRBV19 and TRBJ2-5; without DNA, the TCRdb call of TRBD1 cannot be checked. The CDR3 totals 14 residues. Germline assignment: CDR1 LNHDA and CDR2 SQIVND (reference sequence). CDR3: CASSTRTYQETQYF.